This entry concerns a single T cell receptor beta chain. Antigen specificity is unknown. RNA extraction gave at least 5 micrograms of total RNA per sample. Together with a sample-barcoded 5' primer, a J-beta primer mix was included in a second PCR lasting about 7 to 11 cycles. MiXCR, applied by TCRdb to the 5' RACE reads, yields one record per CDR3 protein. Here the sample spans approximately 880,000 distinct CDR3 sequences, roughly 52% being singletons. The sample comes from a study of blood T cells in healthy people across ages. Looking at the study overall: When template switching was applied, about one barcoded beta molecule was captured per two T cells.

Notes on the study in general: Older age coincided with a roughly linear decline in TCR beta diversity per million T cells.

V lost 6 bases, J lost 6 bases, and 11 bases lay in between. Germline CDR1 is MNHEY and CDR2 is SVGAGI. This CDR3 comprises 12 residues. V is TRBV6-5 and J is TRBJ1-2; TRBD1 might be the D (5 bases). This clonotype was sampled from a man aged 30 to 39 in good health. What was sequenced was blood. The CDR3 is CASSAGTHGYTF. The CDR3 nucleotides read TGTGCCAGCAGCGCCGGGACCCATGGCTACACCTTC.